Below, one T cell receptor beta chain is given with its context. It differs at one base from a far larger clone, so likely a read error. Noted time point: newly diagnosed GD, antithyroid drugs for less than 3 months. PBMC-derived RNA was used for the TCR library. The germline V gene has CDR1 MNHEY and CDR2 SMNVEV (reference sequence). This CDR3 spans 15 amino acids. The data were taken from a study of regulatory T cells in long-lasting Graves disease. Construction of TCR beta libraries relied on iRepertoire HTBI primers and on Arm-PCR targeting CDR3 regions. MiXCR, applied by TCRdb to the multiplex PCR reads, yields one record per CDR3 protein. The sample consists of roughly 500,000 distinct CDR3 sequences, 13% of them appearing once. A further study also used this sample, focusing on T cells in Graves' hyperthyroidism and ophthalmopathy. That publication notes: For Graves' hyperthyroidism to be stable, ophthalmopathy could not progress within 18 months. Diagnoses were made from clinical symptoms, serum measures (thyroxine and TRAb), thyroid ultrasound and orbital computed tomography. The HTBI primer set served for first-round RT-PCR of the TCR CDR3.

V usage is TRBV27 and J usage is TRBJ2-3, with no clear D. The DNA end favors TRBJ2-5, so the J call may be wrong. The sequence derives from a man in his thirties or forties with Graves disease. The sample here was peripheral blood mononuclear cells (PBMCs), taken at new diagnosis, from a patient treated with antithyroid drugs. This chain's CDR3 is CAGSTPGLHFETQYF. The DNA for the CDR3 is TGTGCCGGCAGTACCCCGGGCCTCCATTTTGAGACCCAGTACTTC.